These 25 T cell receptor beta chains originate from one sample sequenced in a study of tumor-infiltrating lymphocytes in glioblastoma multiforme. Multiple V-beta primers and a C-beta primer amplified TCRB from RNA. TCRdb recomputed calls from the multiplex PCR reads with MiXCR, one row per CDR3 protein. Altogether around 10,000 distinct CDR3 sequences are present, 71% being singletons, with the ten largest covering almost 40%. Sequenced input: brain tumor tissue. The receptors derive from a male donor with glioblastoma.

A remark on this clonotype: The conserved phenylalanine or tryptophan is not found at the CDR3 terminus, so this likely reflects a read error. CDR3 DNA sequence: TGTGCCAGCAGCCCCCTACTGATCCCGAATGAGCAGTTCATC. Translated, it gives CASSPLLIPNEQFI. The chain is built from TRBV7-9 and TRBJ2-1, with D unresolved. Germline V gene lookup returns CDR1 SEHNR and CDR2 FQNEAQ (reference sequence). V lost 5 bases and J lost 7, with 15 bases in between. The CDR3 runs to 14 residues.

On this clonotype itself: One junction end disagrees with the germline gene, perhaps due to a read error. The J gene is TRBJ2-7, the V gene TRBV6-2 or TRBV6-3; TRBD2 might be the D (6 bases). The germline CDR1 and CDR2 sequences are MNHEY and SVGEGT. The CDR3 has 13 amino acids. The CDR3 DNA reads TGTGCCGGCAGTCGCGGGAAACTGGGCGAGCGGTACTTC. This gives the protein CAGSRGKLGERYF.

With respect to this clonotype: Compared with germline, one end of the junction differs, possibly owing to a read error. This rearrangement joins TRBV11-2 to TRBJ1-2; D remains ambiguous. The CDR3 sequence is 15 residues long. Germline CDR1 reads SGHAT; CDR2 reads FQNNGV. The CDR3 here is CAGSQPTRIYYGYTF. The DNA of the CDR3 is TGTGCCGGCAGCCAGCCGACACGGATTTACTATGGCTACACCTTC.

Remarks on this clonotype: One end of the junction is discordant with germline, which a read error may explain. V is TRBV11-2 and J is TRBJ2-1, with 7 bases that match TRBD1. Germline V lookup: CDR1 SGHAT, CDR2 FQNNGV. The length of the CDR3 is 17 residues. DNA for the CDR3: TGTGCCAGCAGCTTAGCAGTAAGGGGGCCCTCGAGCAATGTGCAGTTCTTC. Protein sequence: CASSLAVRGPSSNVQFF.

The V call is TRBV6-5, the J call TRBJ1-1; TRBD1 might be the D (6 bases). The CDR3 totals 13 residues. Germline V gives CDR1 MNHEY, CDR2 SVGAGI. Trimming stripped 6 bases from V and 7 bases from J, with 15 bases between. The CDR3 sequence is CASRTQGRNEAFF. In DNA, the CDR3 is TGTGCCAGCAGGACGCAGGGGCGAAATGAAGCTTTCTTT.

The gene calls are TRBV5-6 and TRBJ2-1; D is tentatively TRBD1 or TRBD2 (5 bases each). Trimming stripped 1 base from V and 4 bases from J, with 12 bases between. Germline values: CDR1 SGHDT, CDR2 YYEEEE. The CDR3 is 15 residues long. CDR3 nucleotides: TGTGCCAGCAGCTTGATCCGGGACGGGTACAATGAGCAGTTCTTC. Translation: CASSLIRDGYNEQFF.

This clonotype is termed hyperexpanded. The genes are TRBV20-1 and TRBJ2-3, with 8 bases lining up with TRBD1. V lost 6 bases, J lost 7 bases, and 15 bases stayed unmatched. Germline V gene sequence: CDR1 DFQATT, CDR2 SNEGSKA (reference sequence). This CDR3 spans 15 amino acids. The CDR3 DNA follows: TGCAGTGCCCTACGGACAGGGACGACCCTTAATACGCAGTATTTT. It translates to CSALRTGTTLNTQYF.

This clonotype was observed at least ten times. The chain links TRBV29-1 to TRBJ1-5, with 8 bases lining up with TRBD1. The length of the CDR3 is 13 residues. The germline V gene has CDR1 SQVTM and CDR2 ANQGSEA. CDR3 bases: TGCAGTGCTACCGGACAGGGCGATCAGCCCCAGCATTTT. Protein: CSATGQGDQPQHF. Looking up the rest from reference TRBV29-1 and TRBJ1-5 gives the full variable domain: SAVISQKPSRDICQRGTSLTIQCQVDSQVTMMFWYRQQPGQSLTLIATANQGSEATYESGFVIDKFPISRPNLTFSTLTVSNMSPEDSSIYLCSATGQGDQPQHFGDGTRLSIL.

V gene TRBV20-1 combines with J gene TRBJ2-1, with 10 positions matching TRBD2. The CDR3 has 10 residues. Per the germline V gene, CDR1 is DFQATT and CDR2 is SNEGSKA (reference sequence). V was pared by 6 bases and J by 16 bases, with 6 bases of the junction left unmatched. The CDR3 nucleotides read TGCAGTGCGAGGGGACTAGCGCGATTCTTC. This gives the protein CSARGLARFF.

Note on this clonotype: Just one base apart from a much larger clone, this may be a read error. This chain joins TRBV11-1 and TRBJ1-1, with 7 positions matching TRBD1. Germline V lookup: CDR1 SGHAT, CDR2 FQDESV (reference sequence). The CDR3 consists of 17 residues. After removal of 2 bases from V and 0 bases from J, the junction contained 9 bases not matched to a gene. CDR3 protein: CASSLRDRGYVNTEAFF. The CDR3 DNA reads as TGTGCCAGCAGCTTACGGGACAGAGGGTACGTGAACACTGAAGCTTTCTTT. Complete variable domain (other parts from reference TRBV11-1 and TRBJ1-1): EAEVAQSPRYKITEKSQAVAFWCDPISGHATLYWYRQILGQGPELLVQFQDESVVDDSQLPKDRFSAERLKGVDSTLKIQPAELGDSAMYLCASSLRDRGYVNTEAFFGQGTRLTVV.

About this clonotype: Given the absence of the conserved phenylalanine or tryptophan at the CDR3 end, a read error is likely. The CDR3 reads CANSESGTQYP. The CDR3 nucleotides read TGCGCCAACAGTGAGTCGGGTACGCAGTACCCC. The chain links TRBV10-2 to TRBJ2-7; D is ambiguous. CDR1 WSHSY and CDR2 SAAADI come from the germline V gene. The CDR3 extends over 11 amino acids.

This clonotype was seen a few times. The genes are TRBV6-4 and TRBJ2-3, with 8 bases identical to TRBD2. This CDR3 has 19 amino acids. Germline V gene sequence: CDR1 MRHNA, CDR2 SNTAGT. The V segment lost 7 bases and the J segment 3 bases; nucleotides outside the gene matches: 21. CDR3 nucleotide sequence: TGTGCCAGCACTTTCCTGAGGACGCGGGAGGATGTTCGGACAGATACGCAGTATTTT. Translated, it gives CASTFLRTREDVRTDTQYF.

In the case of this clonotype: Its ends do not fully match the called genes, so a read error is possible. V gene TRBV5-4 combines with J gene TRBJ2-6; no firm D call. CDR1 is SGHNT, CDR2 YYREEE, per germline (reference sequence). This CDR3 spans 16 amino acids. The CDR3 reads CAGSLSWVNGANVLTF. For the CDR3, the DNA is TGTGCCGGCAGCTTGAGTTGGGTGAATGGGGCCAACGTCCTGACTTTC.

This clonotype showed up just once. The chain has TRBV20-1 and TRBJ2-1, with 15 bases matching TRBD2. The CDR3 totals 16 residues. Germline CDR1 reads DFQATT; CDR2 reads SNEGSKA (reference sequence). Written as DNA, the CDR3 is TGCAGAACCCTGGGGACTAGCGGGAGGAAATACAATGAGCAGTTCTTC. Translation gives CRTLGTSGRKYNEQFF.

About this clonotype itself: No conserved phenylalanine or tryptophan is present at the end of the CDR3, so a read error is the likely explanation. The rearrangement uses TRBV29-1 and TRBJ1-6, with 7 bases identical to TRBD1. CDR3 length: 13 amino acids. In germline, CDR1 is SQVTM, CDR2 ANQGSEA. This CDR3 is CNVARDRGSPLHS. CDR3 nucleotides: TGCAACGTTGCCAGGGACAGAGGATCACCCCTCCACTCT.

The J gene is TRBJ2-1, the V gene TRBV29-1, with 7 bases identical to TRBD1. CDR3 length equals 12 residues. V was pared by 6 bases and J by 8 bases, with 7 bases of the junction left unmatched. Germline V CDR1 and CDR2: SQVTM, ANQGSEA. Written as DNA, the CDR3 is TGCAGCGTGAGGAGACAGGGCTATGAGCAGTTCTTC. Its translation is CSVRRQGYEQFF.

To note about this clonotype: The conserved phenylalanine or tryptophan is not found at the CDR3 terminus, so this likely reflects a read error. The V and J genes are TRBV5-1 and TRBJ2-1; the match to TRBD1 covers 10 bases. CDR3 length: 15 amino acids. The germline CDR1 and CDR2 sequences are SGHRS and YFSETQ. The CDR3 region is CASSLGTGVYNEQFL. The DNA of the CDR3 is TGTGCCAGCAGCTTGGGGACAGGGGTCTACAATGAGCAGTTCCTC.

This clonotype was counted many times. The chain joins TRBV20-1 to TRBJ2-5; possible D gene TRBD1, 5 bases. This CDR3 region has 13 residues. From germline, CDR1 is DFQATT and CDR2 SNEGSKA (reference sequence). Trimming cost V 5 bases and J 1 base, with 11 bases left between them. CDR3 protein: CSAARVPQETQYF. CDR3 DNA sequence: TGCAGTGCTGCCAGGGTTCCCCAAGAGACCCAGTACTTC.

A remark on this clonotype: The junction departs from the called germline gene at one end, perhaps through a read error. The CDR3 here is CSARWGGSVNSPLHF. Written as DNA, the CDR3 is TGTAGTGCTAGATGGGGGGGTTCCGTGAATTCACCCCTCCACTTT. The J gene is TRBJ1-6, the V gene TRBV20-1, with D possibly being TRBD1 (5 bases). The CDR3 sequence is 15 residues long. CDR1 is DFQATT and CDR2 is SNEGSKA in the germline V gene (reference sequence).

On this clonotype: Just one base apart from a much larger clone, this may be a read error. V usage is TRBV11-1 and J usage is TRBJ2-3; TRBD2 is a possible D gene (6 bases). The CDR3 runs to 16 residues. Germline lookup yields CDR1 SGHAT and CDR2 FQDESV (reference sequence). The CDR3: CVSSSFGGGVSDTQYF. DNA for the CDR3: TGTGTCAGCAGCTCGTTTGGTGGAGGGGTCTCAGATACGCAGTATTTT. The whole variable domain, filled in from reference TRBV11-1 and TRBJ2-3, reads EAEVAQSPRYKITEKSQAVAFWCDPISGHATLYWYRQILGQGPELLVQFQDESVVDDSQLPKDRFSAERLKGVDSTLKIQPAELGDSAMYLCVSSSFGGGVSDTQYFGPGTRLTVL.

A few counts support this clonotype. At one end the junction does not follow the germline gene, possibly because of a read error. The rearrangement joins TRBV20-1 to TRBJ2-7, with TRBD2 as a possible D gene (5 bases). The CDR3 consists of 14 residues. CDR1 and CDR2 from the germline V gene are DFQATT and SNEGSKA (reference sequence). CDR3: CSAGDTWEYYEQYF. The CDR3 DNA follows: TGCAGTGCTGGAGATACTTGGGAGTACTACGAGCAGTACTTC.

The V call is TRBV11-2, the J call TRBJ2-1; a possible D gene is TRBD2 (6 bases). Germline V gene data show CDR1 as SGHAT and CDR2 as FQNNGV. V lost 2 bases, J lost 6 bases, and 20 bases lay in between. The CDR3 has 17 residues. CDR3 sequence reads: CASSLTVGRPSRNEQFF. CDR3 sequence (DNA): TGTGCCAGCAGCTTAACAGTAGGGAGGCCTTCGCGCAATGAGCAGTTCTTC.

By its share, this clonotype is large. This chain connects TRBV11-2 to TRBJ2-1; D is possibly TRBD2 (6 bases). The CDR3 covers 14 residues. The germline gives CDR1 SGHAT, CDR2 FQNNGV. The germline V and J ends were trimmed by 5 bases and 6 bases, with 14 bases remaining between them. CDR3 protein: CASSRRPGVNEQFF. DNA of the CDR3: TGTGCCAGCAGCCGTCGTCCGGGGGTCAATGAGCAGTTCTTC.

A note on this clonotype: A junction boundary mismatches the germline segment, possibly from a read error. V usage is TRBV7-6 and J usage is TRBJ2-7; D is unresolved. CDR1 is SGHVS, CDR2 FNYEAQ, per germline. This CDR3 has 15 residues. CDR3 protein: CGSNLVAGAAGEQYF. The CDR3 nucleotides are TGTGGCAGCAACTTAGTTGCAGGAGCTGCTGGCGAGCAGTACTTC.

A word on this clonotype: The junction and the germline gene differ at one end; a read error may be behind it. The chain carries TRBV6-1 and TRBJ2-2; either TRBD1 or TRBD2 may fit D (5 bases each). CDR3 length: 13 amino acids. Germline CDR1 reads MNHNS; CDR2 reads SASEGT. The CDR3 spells CASSEAGDGDLLF. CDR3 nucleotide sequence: TGTGCCAGCAGTGAAGCCGGGGACGGGGACCTGCTTTTT.